This is a list of T cell receptor beta chains from one sample in a study of technical replicates of blood from four donors. Here immunoSEQ multiplex PCR was the method, and the copy in TCRdb shows in-frame clones only, minus some. The table lists roughly 72,000 clones, 96% of them singletons, with about 0.3% in the top ten. The source material was T cells isolated from PBMCs. The receptors were gathered from a human donor in good health. The CDR3 runs from the conserved cysteine through the conserved F or W. D genes are given only for firm matches. Size is omitted from some rows. Given values are once, few, many or a class for expanded clones.

length: 13; size: -; J: TRBJ2-5; D: TRBD2; V: TRBV19; CDR3: CASRLAGEETQYF; DNA: TGTGCCAGTAGACTAGCGGGGGAAGAGACCCAGTACTTC
length: 14; size: -; J: TRBJ1-1; D: TRBD1; V: TRBV5-4; CDR3: CASSFQGVNTEAFF; DNA: TGTGCCAGCAGCTTCCAGGGGGTGAACACTGAAGCTTTCTTT
length: 15; size: -; J: TRBJ2-7; D: -; V: TRBV27; CDR3: CASSLSRGSWYEQYF; DNA: TGTGCCAGCAGTTTATCGCGGGGCTCTTGGTACGAGCAGTACTTC
length: 14; size: -; J: TRBJ1-5; D: -; V: TRBV4-1; CDR3: CASSRGDSNQPQHF; DNA: TGCGCCAGCAGTCGGGGGGATAGCAATCAGCCCCAGCATTTT
length: 15; size: -; J: TRBJ2-7; D: TRBD1; V: TRBV25-1; CDR3: CASGGPGQGSHEQYF; DNA: TGTGCCAGCGGGGGCCCCGGACAGGGTTCCCACGAGCAGTACTTC
length: 15; size: -; J: TRBJ2-2; D: TRBD1; V: TRBV5-4; CDR3: CASSPRTGNTGELFF; DNA: TGTGCCAGCAGCCCTCGGACAGGGAACACCGGGGAGCTGTTTTTT
length: 16; size: -; J: TRBJ2-3; D: -; V: TRBV5-1; CDR3: CASSFLPGTRTDTQYF; DNA: TGCGCCAGCAGCTTCTTGCCCGGGACTCGGACAGATACGCAGTATTTT
length: 15; size: once; J: TRBJ2-3; D: -; V: TRBV19; CDR3: CASTRSEGAGDTQYF; DNA: TGTGCCAGTACCCGCTCGGAGGGGGCAGGGGATACGCAGTATTTT
length: 16; size: once; J: TRBJ2-1; D: TRBD1; V: TRBV6-5; CDR3: CASSYQPGQLGDEQFF; DNA: TGTGCCAGCAGTTACCAACCGGGACAGCTGGGGGATGAGCAGTTCTTC
length: 13; size: -; J: TRBJ2-1; D: -; V: TRBV5-5; CDR3: CASSLGSDNEQFF; DNA: TGTGCCAGCAGCTTGGGGAGTGACAATGAGCAGTTCTTC